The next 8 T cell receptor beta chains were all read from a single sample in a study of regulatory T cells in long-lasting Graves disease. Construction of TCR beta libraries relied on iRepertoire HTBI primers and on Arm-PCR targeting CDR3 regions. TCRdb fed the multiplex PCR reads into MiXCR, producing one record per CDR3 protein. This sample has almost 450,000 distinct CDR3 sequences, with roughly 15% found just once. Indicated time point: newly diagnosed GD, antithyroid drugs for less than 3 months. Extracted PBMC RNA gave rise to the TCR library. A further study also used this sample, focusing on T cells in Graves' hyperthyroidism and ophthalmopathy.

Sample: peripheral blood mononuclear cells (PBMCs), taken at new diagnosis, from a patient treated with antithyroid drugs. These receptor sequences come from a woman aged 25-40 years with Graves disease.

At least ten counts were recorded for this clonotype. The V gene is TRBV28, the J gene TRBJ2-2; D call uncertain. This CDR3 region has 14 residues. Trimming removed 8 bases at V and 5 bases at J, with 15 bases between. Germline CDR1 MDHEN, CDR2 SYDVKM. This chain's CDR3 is CASCWAAGTGELFF. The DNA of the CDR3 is TGTGCCAGCTGTTGGGCGGCCGGGACCGGGGAGCTGTTTTTT.

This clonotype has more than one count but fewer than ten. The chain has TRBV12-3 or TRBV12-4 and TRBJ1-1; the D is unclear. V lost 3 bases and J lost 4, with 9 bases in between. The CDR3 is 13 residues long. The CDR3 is CASSFRGITEAFF. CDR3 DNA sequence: TGTGCCAGCAGTTTCCGGGGTATCACTGAAGCTTTCTTT.

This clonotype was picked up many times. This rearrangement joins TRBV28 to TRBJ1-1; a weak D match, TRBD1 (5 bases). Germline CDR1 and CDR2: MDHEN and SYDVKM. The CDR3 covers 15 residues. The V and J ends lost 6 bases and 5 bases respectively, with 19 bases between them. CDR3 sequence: CASSLGATGNTEAFF. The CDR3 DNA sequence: TGTGCCAGCAGCTTAGGGGCGACTGGGAATACTGAAGCTTTCTTT.

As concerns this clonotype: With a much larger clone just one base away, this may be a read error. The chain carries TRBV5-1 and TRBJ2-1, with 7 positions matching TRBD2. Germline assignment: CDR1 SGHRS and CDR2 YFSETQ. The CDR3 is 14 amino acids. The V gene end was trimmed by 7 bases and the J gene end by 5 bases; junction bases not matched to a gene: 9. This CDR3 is CASLRASGDNEQFF. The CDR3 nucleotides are TGCGCCAGCTTGCGGGCTAGCGGCGACAATGAGCAGTTCTTC.

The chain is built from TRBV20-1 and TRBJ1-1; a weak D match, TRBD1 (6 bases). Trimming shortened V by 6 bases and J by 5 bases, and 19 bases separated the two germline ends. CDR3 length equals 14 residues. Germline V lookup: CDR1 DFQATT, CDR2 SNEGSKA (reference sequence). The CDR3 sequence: CSAPRLGAGTEAFF. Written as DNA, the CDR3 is TGCAGTGCCCCCAGGCTGGGGGCGGGAACTGAAGCTTTCTTT.

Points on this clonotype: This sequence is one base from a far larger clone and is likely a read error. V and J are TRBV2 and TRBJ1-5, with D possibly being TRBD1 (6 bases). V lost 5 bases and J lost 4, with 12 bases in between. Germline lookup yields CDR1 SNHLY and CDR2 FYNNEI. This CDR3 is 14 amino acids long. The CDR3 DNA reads TGTGCCAGCAGTCGCCTGGACAGTAATCAGCCCCAGCATTTT. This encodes CASSRLDSNQPQHF.

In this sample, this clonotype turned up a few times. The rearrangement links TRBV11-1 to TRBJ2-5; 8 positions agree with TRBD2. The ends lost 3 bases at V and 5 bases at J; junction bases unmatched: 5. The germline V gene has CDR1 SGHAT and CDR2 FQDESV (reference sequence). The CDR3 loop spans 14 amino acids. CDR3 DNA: TGTGCCAGCAGCTTTCTCAGCGGGAGTGAGACCCAGTACTTC. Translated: CASSFLSGSETQYF.

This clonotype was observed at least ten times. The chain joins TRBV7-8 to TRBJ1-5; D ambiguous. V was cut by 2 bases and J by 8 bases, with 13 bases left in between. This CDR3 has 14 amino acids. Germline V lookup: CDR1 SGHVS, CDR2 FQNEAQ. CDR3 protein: CASSLSQDFEPQHF. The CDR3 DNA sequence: TGTGCCAGCAGCTTATCCCAGGATTTTGAGCCCCAGCATTTT.